The 20 T cell receptor beta chains reported below all come from one sample, sequenced in a study of metastatic and nonmetastatic thyroid tumors. No patient had received any treatment before thyroid surgery. TCRdb reanalyzed the PCR reads with MiXCR. This table has about 19,000 clones, about 15% appearing once. Specimen: blood. The source is a male donor with papillary thyroid cancer or a benign thyroid nodule (not recorded which). Some clones in this sample may be carry-over from other donors' samples.

This clone is labeled as medium-sized. The chain employs TRBV4-2 and TRBJ2-3; TRBD2 matches at 7 bases. Germline trimming cut 6 bases from V and 2 bases from J; bases unmatched to any gene: 5. CDR1 LGHNA and CDR2 YNFKEQ come from the germline V gene. This CDR3 contains 14 residues. This CDR3 is CASRASGNTDTQYF. The CDR3 bases are TGTGCCAGCAGGGCTAGCGGAAACACAGATACGCAGTATTTT.

This clone came up a few times. V and J are TRBV28 and TRBJ2-7; TRBD2 agrees at 7 bases. This CDR3 contains 14 residues. Germline V gene data show CDR1 as MDHEN and CDR2 as SYDVKM. The V and J ends lost 2 bases and 4 bases, in that order; junction bases with no gene match: 5. The CDR3 region has the DNA TGTGCCAGCAGTTTAAACCAAGCGGGATACGAGCAGTACTTC. Amino acid sequence: CASSLNQAGYEQYF. The variable domain in full, completed from reference TRBV28 and TRBJ2-7, reads DVKVTQSSRYLVKRTGEKVFLECVQDMDHENMFWYRQDPGLGLRLIYFSYDVKMKEKGDIPEGYSVSREKKERFSLILESASTNQTSMYLCASSLNQAGYEQYFGPGTRLTVT.

This clone is labeled as medium-sized. The chain carries TRBV4-3 and TRBJ1-6; 11 bases fit TRBD1. Per the germline V gene, CDR1 is LGHNA and CDR2 is YSLEER. This CDR3 contains 18 residues. V was pared by 0 bases and J by 10 bases, with 11 bases of the junction left unmatched. CDR3 nucleotide sequence: TGCGCCAGCAGCCAAGATCTAAGGACAGGGGGCGCTGGGTCACCCCTCCACTTT. Amino acids: CASSQDLRTGGAGSPLHF.

This clone was observed at least ten times. V usage is TRBV18 and J usage is TRBJ2-1; the match to TRBD2 covers 13 bases. V gave up 5 bases and J gave up 8 bases; unmatched junction bases: 9. There are 16 residues in the CDR3. Germline assignment: CDR1 KGHSH and CDR2 LQKENI. CDR3 residues: CASSGARTSGSDEQFF. The CDR3 region has the DNA TGTGCCAGCTCAGGGGCGAGGACTAGCGGGAGTGATGAGCAGTTCTTC. Full variable domain (remainder filled in from reference TRBV18 and TRBJ2-1): NAGVMQNPRHLVRRRGQEARLRCSPMKGHSHVYWYRQLPEEGLKFMVYLQKENIIDESGMPKERFSAEFPKEGPSILRIQQVVRGDSAAYFCASSGARTSGSDEQFFGPGTRLTVL.

With regard to this clone: This may be a read error: a much more frequent sequence differs by one nucleotide. This sample also contains other DNA sequences that code for the same CDR3. The genes are TRBV5-4 and TRBJ1-1, with 7 bases aligning to TRBD1. This CDR3 is 14 amino acids long. CDR1 and CDR2 from the germline V gene are SGHNT and YYREEE (reference sequence). The CDR3 is CASSYGQVNTEAFF. The CDR3 DNA is TGTGCCAGCAGTTACGGACAGGTGAATACTGAAGCTTTCTTT.

Many counts were recorded for this clone. The chain recombines TRBV7-3 with TRBJ2-1; 9 bases line up with TRBD2. With 5 bases clipped from V and 8 bases from J, the junction kept 10 bases outside the gene matches. Germline CDR1 and CDR2: SGHTA and FQGTGA. The CDR3 is made up of 15 amino acids. CDR3 DNA: TGTGCCAGCAGCCCCCAGGCGGGAGGGGTCGATGAGCAGTTCTTC. This sequence encodes CASSPQAGGVDEQFF.

By sample share, this clone is medium-sized. V is TRBV6-1 and J is TRBJ2-2; D not resolved. The V end was cut by 3 bases, the J end by 7 bases, with 9 bases between. The CDR3 has 13 amino acids. CDR1 and CDR2 (germline): MNHNS, SASEGT. The CDR3 nucleotides are TGTGCCAGCAGTGATAAGGAAGTCGGGGAGCTGTTTTTT. Translated, it gives CASSDKEVGELFF.

Ten or more counts support this clone. The V gene is TRBV11-1, the J gene TRBJ2-1, with 9 bases fitting TRBD2. CDR1 is SGHAT and CDR2 is FQDESV in the germline V gene (reference sequence). This CDR3 contains 16 residues. V lost 5 bases and J lost 4; bases outside the gene matches: 9. The CDR3 nucleotides are TGTGCCAGCAGCCCCTCCTTTAGCGGGAGTTACAATGAGCAGTTCTTC. Translation gives CASSPSFSGSYNEQFF.

This clone was seen a few times. The J gene is TRBJ2-7, the V gene TRBV6-1; TRBD1 agrees at 7 bases. Trimming removed 3 bases from V and 0 bases from J; junction bases left unmatched: 5. The CDR3 length is 15 residues. The V gene's germline CDR1 is MNHNS and CDR2 SASEGT. CDR3 region: CASSDGDSHSYEQYF. The CDR3 DNA is TGTGCCAGCAGTGACGGGGACAGTCACTCCTACGAGCAGTACTTC.

This clone was counted many times. The chain has TRBV2 and TRBJ2-7; D unclear. From germline, CDR1 is SNHLY and CDR2 FYNNEI. V gave up 7 bases and J gave up 2 bases, with 12 bases separating them. CDR3 length: 13 amino acids. The CDR3 sequence: CASTPDPPYEQYF. The CDR3 DNA follows: TGTGCCAGCACCCCCGACCCTCCCTACGAGCAGTACTTC.

There are many counts of this clone. The CDR3 DNA follows: TGCGCCAGTTCGTCCCAGGGTTCTTACAATGAGCAGTTCTTC. Its translation: CASSSQGSYNEQFF. This chain uses TRBV5-1 with TRBJ2-1; tentatively, D is TRBD1 (5 bases). Germline values: CDR1 SGHRS, CDR2 YFSETQ. The CDR3 runs to 14 residues. V shed 8 bases and J shed 4 bases, with 16 bases lying between them.

This clone occurred many times. The gene calls are TRBV29-1 and TRBJ2-3, with D perhaps TRBD1 (5 bases). The V end lost 7 bases, the J end lost 3 bases, and 14 bases lay between the germline ends. Germline CDR1 SQVTM, CDR2 ANQGSEA. The CDR3 is made up of 13 amino acids. This CDR3 is CSASGAGTDTQYF. The DNA of the CDR3 is TGCAGCGCGAGTGGGGCAGGGACAGATACGCAGTATTTT.

This clone showed up many times. The chain uses TRBV10-3 and TRBJ2-3; unclear D gene. CDR3 length equals 11 residues. Germline assignment: CDR1 ENHRY and CDR2 SYGVKD. Between the trimmed V and J ends, which lost 2 bases and 3 bases, there was a span of 0 bases. The DNA of the CDR3 is TGTGCCATCAGTGAGACAGATACGCAGTATTTT. Protein: CAISETDTQYF.

In its sample, this clone was seen many times. The gene calls are TRBV29-1 and TRBJ1-3; TRBD1 might be the D (5 bases). Germline-derived CDR1 and CDR2 are SQVTM and ANQGSEA. The CDR3 is made up of 14 amino acids. The V and J ends lost 1 base and 5 bases respectively, with 12 bases between them. DNA for the CDR3: TGCAGCGTTGAAGTCTCGGACAACCGAAACACCATATATTTT. Its translation: CSVEVSDNRNTIYF.

This clone was detected a few times. The V and J genes are TRBV27 and TRBJ2-7; D tentatively reads TRBD1 or TRBD2 (5 bases each). The CDR3 is made up of 14 amino acids. Germline-derived CDR1 and CDR2 are MNHEY and SMNVEV (reference sequence). Trimming stripped 4 bases from V and 2 bases from J, with 12 bases between. CDR3 nucleotides: TGTGCCAGCAGTTCCCAGACGGGACCCTACGAGCAGTACTTC. It specifies CASSSQTGPYEQYF.

This clone was observed at least ten times. The V gene is TRBV6-1, the J gene TRBJ1-1; 8 bases are shared with TRBD1. The CDR3 sequence is 15 residues long. V lost 6 bases and J lost 5; bases outside the gene matches: 11. Germline-derived CDR1 and CDR2 are MNHNS and SASEGT. The CDR3 here is CASRDPTGVGTEAFF. The CDR3, as DNA: TGTGCCAGCAGGGACCCGACAGGGGTTGGTACTGAAGCTTTCTTT.

This clone was detected once. The chain uses TRBV20-1 and TRBJ2-7; D uncertain. Germline loops: CDR1 DFQATT, CDR2 SNEGSKA (reference sequence). This CDR3 region has 15 residues. Trimming shortened V by 0 bases and J by 3 bases, and 15 bases separated the two germline ends. In nucleotides, the CDR3 is TGCAGTGCTAGAGAGGGCGTGGGTGGGGACTACGAGCAGTACTTC. It translates to CSAREGVGGDYEQYF.

This clone came up many times. The chain links TRBV9 to TRBJ2-5; 8 bases are shared with TRBD1. The CDR3 spans 15 residues. V dropped 2 bases and J dropped 3; count of bases not matched to a gene: 6. Germline V CDR1 and CDR2: SGDLS, YYNGEE. The CDR3 DNA sequence: TGTGCCAGCAGCGTCTCCGGGACAGGTAAAGAGACCCAGTACTTC. As protein: CASSVSGTGKETQYF.

The rearrangement uses TRBV6-2 or TRBV6-3 and TRBJ2-7, with 9 positions matching TRBD1. V lost 5 bases to trimming and J lost 2 bases; unmatched junction nucleotides: 7. Germline V CDR1 and CDR2: MNHEY, SVGEGT. CDR3 length equals 15 residues. The CDR3 DNA follows: TGTGCCAGCAGTCTCCGACAGGGGGTGACCTACGAGCAGTACTTC. It codes for CASSLRQGVTYEQYF.

This clone was seen repeatedly, ten times or more. V is TRBV20-1 and J is TRBJ2-7; tentative D call: TRBD2 (6 bases). The CDR3 sequence is 15 residues long. The V end was cut by 4 bases, the J end by 1 base, with 17 bases between. Per germline, CDR1 DFQATT and CDR2 SNEGSKA (reference sequence). DNA for the CDR3: TGCAGTGCTATGTTTGGTAGCGGCACGTCCTACGAGCAGTACTTC. This encodes CSAMFGSGTSYEQYF.